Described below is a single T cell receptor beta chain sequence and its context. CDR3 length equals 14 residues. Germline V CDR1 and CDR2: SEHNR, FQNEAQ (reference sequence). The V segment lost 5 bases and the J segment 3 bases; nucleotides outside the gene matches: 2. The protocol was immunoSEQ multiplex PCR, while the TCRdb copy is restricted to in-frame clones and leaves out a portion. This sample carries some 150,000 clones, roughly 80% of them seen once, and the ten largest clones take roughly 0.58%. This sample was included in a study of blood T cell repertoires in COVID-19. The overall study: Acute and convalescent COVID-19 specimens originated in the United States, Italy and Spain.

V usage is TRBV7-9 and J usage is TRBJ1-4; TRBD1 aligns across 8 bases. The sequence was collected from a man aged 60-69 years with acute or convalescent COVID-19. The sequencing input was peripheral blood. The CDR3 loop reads CASSLTGANEKLFF. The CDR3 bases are TGTGCCAGCAGCCTGACAGGGGCTAATGAAAAACTGTTTTTT. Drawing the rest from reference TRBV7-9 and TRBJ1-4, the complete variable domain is DTGVSQNPRHKITKRGQNVTFRCDPISEHNRLYWYRQTLGQGPEFLTYFQNEAQLEKSRLLSDRFSAERPKGSFSTLEIQRTEQGDSAMYLCASSLTGANEKLFFGSGTQLSVL.